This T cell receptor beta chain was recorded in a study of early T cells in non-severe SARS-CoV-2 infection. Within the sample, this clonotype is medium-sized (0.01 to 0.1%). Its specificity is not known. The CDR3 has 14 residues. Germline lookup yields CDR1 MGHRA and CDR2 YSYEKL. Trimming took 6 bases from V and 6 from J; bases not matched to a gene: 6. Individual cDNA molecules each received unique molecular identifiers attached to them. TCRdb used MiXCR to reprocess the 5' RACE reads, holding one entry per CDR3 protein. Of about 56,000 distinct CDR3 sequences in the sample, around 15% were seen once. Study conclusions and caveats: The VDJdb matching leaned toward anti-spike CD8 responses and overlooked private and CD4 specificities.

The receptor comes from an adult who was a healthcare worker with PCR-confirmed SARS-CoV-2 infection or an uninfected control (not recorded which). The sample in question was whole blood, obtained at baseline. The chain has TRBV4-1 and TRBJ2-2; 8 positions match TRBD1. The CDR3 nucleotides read TGCGCCAGCAGACTCACAGGGGGTGCCGGGGAGCTGTTTTTT. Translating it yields CASRLTGGAGELFF.